The 14 T cell receptor beta chains given below trace back to one sample, sequenced in a study of spatial heterogeneity in lung cancer. Regarding time point: blood at routine non-recurrence follow-up after resection. TCRdb reprocessed the 5' RACE reads via MiXCR and lists one record per CDR3 protein. This table holds about 47,000 distinct CDR3 sequences, 10% to 15% found once. The sample was PBMCs, taken at follow-up. Receptors were obtained from a male donor with early-stage non-small cell lung cancer.

This clonotype was seen repeatedly, ten times or more. The V and J genes are TRBV3-1 and TRBJ2-4; D possibly uses TRBD1 or TRBD2 (5 bases each). The V end lost 3 bases, the J end lost 5 bases, and 11 bases lay between the germline ends. This CDR3 has 14 residues. Per the germline V gene, CDR1 is LGHDT and CDR2 is YNNKEL (reference sequence). CDR3 sequence (DNA): TGTGCCAGCAGCCAGAGGGGAGCGGAAAACATTCAGTACTTC. This sequence encodes CASSQRGAENIQYF.

This clonotype was seen more than once but under ten times. This chain links TRBV5-4 with TRBJ2-1, with 15 nucleotides matching TRBD2. Germline loops: CDR1 SGHNT, CDR2 YYREEE (reference sequence). This CDR3 is 19 amino acids long. Trimming removed 4 bases from V and 1 base from J; junction bases left unmatched: 9. CDR3 protein: CASSRGTSGGSDSYNEQFF. In DNA form, the CDR3 reads TGTGCCAGCAGCCGAGGGACTAGCGGGGGGTCGGATTCCTACAATGAGCAGTTCTTC. The full variable domain, its missing parts supplied by reference TRBV5-4 and TRBJ2-1, is ETGVTQSPTHLIKTRGQQVTLRCSSQSGHNTVSWYQQALGQGPQFIFQYYREEENGRGNFPPRFSGLQFPNYSSELNVNALELDDSALYLCASSRGTSGGSDSYNEQFFGPGTRLTVL.

This clonotype was counted ten times or more. V is TRBV27 and J is TRBJ1-6, with TRBD1 as a possible D gene (5 bases). CDR1 MNHEY and CDR2 SMNVEV come from the germline V gene (reference sequence). This CDR3 contains 14 residues. V shed 6 bases and J shed 9 bases, with 15 bases lying between them. CDR3: CASRPPGGGSPLHF. CDR3 bases: TGTGCCAGCAGGCCTCCCGGGGGTGGTTCACCCCTCCACTTT.

The sample holds a few counts of this clonotype. The CDR3, as DNA: TGTGCCAGCTCAACGGACAGGGGTAATGAAAAACTGTTTTTT. Encoded protein: CASSTDRGNEKLFF. This chain joins TRBV18 and TRBJ1-4; TRBD1 matches 9 bases. V gave up 5 bases and J gave up 4 bases; unmatched junction bases: 2. Per the germline V gene, CDR1 is KGHSH and CDR2 is LQKENI. This CDR3 spans 14 amino acids.

Ten or more counts support this clonotype. The rearrangement uses TRBV12-3 or TRBV12-4 and TRBJ2-3; TRBD1 matches at 7 bases. The junction had 7 bases not matched to a gene; V was cut back by 6 bases and J by 1 base. This CDR3 has 15 amino acids. The CDR3 region is CASRITGAGTDTQYF. The DNA for the CDR3 is TGTGCCAGCAGAATTACAGGGGCGGGCACAGATACGCAGTATTTT.

This clonotype has a count of ten or more. The genes are TRBV20-1 and TRBJ2-4, with TRBD2 matching over 8 bases. Trimming removed 0 bases from V and 6 bases from J; junction bases left unmatched: 7. The length of the CDR3 is 15 residues. Germline V CDR1 and CDR2: DFQATT, SNEGSKA (reference sequence). CDR3 sequence reads: CSARDSGGTLNIQYF. CDR3 DNA sequence: TGCAGTGCTAGAGATTCGGGGGGGACCTTAAACATTCAGTACTTC.

By its share, this clonotype is medium-sized. This chain uses TRBV27 with TRBJ2-1, with TRBD2 as a possible D gene (5 bases). Germline CDR1 reads MNHEY; CDR2 reads SMNVEV (reference sequence). Trimming removed 8 bases at V and 6 bases at J, with 17 bases between. This CDR3 has 14 amino acids. CDR3 coding DNA: TGTGCCAGCGGATTAACCTCTGCGGGCAATGAGCAGTTCTTC. Encoded protein: CASGLTSAGNEQFF.

This clonotype has ten or more counts. V and J are TRBV5-1 and TRBJ1-5; 10 bases agree with TRBD1. This CDR3 is built from 14 residues. The ends lost 4 bases at V and 7 bases at J; junction bases unmatched: 5. Germline V gene sequence: CDR1 SGHRS, CDR2 YFSETQ. The CDR3 protein is CASSLGQGMQPQHF. The CDR3 DNA is TGCGCCAGCAGCCTGGGACAGGGGATGCAGCCCCAGCATTTT.

Many counts were recorded for this clonotype. The rearrangement joins TRBV18 to TRBJ2-3; TRBD2 matches 13 bases. CDR3 length: 16 residues. Germline CDR1 reads KGHSH; CDR2 reads LQKENI. Unmatched junction bases numbered 5, after V lost 3 bases and J lost 5 bases. The DNA of the CDR3 is TGTGCCAGCTCACCCCCCGGGACTAGCGGGATAGATACGCAGTATTTT. Amino acids: CASSPPGTSGIDTQYF.

This clonotype appeared many times. This sequence joins TRBV19 and TRBJ1-5; a possible D gene is TRBD1 (6 bases). The CDR3 loop spans 15 amino acids. Germline V lookup: CDR1 LNHDA, CDR2 SQIVND (reference sequence). V lost 3 bases and J 6 bases, leaving 15 bases between the germline ends. The CDR3 coding sequence is TGTGCCAGTAGTATCGATGGCCAGGGGAGTCAGCCCCAGCATTTT. Amino acid sequence: CASSIDGQGSQPQHF.

This clonotype has a count of ten or more. This chain connects TRBV10-2 to TRBJ2-3, with D perhaps TRBD2 (5 bases). The germline gives CDR1 WSHSY, CDR2 SAAADI. V lost 10 bases to trimming and J lost 6 bases, with 17 bases between them. The CDR3 sequence is 13 residues long. CDR3: CATGKTRADTQYF. CDR3 nucleotide sequence: TGCGCCACCGGGAAGACGCGGGCGGATACGCAGTATTTT.

At least ten counts were recorded for this clonotype. The V and J genes are TRBV6-5 and TRBJ1-6; no clear D. V was shortened by 2 bases and J by 0 bases, with 11 bases between the two germline ends. Germline V gene sequence: CDR1 MNHEY, CDR2 SVGAGI. This CDR3 is built from 17 residues. The CDR3 sequence: CASSYDRGSSYNSPLHF. In DNA form, the CDR3 reads TGTGCCAGCAGTTACGATCGGGGATCCTCCTATAATTCACCCCTCCACTTT.

This chain uses TRBV5-1 with TRBJ1-1; no firm D call. V was shortened by 4 bases and J by 0 bases, with 7 bases between the two germline ends. The CDR3 contains 13 residues. Per germline, CDR1 SGHRS and CDR2 YFSETQ. The CDR3 region is CASSTEMNTEAFF. The CDR3 bases are TGCGCCAGCAGCACAGAGATGAACACTGAAGCTTTCTTT.

This clonotype was recorded a few times. The V call is TRBV7-9, the J call TRBJ1-2; 7 nucleotides line up with TRBD1. The CDR3 spans 16 residues. J was trimmed by 4 bases and V by 7 bases; bases with no gene match: 15. The germline CDR1 and CDR2 sequences are SEHNR and FQNEAQ (reference sequence). In nucleotides, the CDR3 is TGTGCCAGCAACCACCAAGTAGGGGGCAGGAGCTATGGCTACACCTTC. Its translation: CASNHQVGGRSYGYTF.